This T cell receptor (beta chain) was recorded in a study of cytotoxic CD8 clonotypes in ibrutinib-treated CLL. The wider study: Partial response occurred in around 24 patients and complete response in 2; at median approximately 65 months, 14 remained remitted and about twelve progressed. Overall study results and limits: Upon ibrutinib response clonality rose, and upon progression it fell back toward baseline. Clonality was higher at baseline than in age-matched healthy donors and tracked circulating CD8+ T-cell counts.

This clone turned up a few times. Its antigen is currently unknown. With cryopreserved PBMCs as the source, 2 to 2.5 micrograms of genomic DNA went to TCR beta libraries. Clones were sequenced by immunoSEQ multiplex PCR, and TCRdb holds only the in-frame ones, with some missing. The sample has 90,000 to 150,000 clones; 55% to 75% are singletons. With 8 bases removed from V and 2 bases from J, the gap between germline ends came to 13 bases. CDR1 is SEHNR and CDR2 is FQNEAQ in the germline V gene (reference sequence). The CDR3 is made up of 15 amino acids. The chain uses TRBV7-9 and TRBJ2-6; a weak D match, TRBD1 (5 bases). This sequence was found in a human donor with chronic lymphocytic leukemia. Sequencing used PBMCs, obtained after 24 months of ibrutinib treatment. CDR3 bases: TGTGCCAGCCTCTGGATGGGGCCTGGGGCCAACGTCCTGACTTTC. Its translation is CASLWMGPGANVLTF.